The following is a TCR beta chain sequence with its context. Its antigen remains unknown. This entry comes from a study of Ad26.COV2.S vaccination and SARS-CoV-2 variants. Study findings and constraints: Higher spike-specific TCR breadth was found in vaccine recipients than in placebo recipients. Vaccine and placebo recipients had comparable breadth of non-spike TCRs. TCR breadth and depth analyses may have underestimated total T cell responses. Responses of spike-specific T cells (both CD8+ and CD4+) reportedly showed substantial breadth after vaccination.

Assay: immunoSEQ multiplex PCR; the TCRdb copy retains only in-frame clones and omits some. This table has about 350,000 clones, 92% appearing once. Germline V gene sequence: CDR1 MNHNY, CDR2 SVGAGI (reference sequence). The length of the CDR3 is 14 residues. V lost 4 bases, J lost 5 bases, and 11 bases lay in between. The sequence came from a human donor who had recovered from COVID-19. The sequencing here drew on peripheral blood, taken after recovery from COVID-19. This chain uses TRBV6-6 with TRBJ2-2; D gene uncertain. Here the CDR3 reads CASSFLDVTGELFF. DNA for the CDR3: TGTGCCAGCAGTTTCCTAGATGTAACCGGGGAGCTGTTTTTT.